This T cell receptor (beta chain) appears in the sequencing data of a study of regulatory T cells in long-lasting Graves disease. This clonotype was counted at least ten times. The target antigen is unknown. The time point here: persistent/refractory GD, antithyroid drugs over 5 years with positive TRAb. From RNA extracted from PBMCs, the TCR library was made. Graves' disease diagnosis used American Thyroid Association guidelines. Building of the TCR beta libraries involved iRepertoire HTBI primers and Arm-PCR of CDR3 regions. One entry per CDR3 protein results from TCRdb running MiXCR on the multiplex PCR reads. In the table there are under 500,000 distinct CDR3 sequences, less than 25% of which are singletons. This CDR3 region has 14 residues. Germline V lookup: CDR1 SGHTA, CDR2 FQGNSA. V gave up 6 bases and J gave up 2 bases; unmatched junction bases: 3. Study-level results: Thyroid tissue was not studied; only peripheral blood was.

The rearrangement joins TRBV7-2 to TRBJ1-2; 10 nucleotides agree with TRBD1. This sample comprised peripheral blood mononuclear cells (PBMCs), obtained when the disease was refractory, from a patient treated with antithyroid drugs. This sequence was found in a female donor with Graves disease. In nucleotides, the CDR3 is TGTGCCAGCAGTCCGGGACAGGGGAACTATGGCTACACCTTC. Protein product: CASSPGQGNYGYTF.